This passage covers 12 T cell receptor beta chains from one sample sequenced in a study of T cell responses to AZD1222 COVID-19 vaccine. Sequenced by immunoSEQ multiplex PCR; TCRdb stores in-frame clones only, minus some. The table shows some 74,000 clones, with roughly nine tenths occurring only once. Here the sequenced sample was peripheral blood, taken 28 days after the second AZD1222 dose. Receptor source: an adult who received the AZD1222 COVID-19 vaccine.

This clone was detected only a few times. The chain uses TRBV7-9 and TRBJ1-2; D call uncertain. Trimming took 4 bases from V and 8 from J, leaving 17 bases between them. Germline CDR1 is SEHNR and CDR2 is FQNEAQ (reference sequence). The CDR3 runs 14 residues. The CDR3 loop is CASSYMESAGGYTF. The CDR3 region has the DNA TGTGCCAGCAGCTATATGGAGAGCGCGGGGGGCTACACCTTC. Variable domain in full (rest from reference TRBV7-9 and TRBJ1-2): DTGVSQNPRHKITKRGQNVTFRCDPISEHNRLYWYRQTLGQGPEFLTYFQNEAQLEKSRLLSDRFSAERPKGSFSTLEIQRTEQGDSAMYLCASSYMESAGGYTFGSGTRLTVV.

This clone was observed a few times. The chain combines TRBV19 with TRBJ1-1, with a tentative D call TRBD1 (6 bases). The length of the CDR3 is 15 residues. The germline CDR1 and CDR2 sequences are LNHDA and SQIVND (reference sequence). The germline V and J ends were trimmed by 5 bases and 1 base, with 14 bases remaining between them. The CDR3 spells CASSSRGAANTEAFF. CDR3 bases: TGTGCCAGTAGTTCTCGGGGGGCGGCGAACACTGAAGCTTTCTTT.

The chain joins TRBV7-9 to TRBJ2-5, with TRBD1 identical over 11 bases. The CDR3 is 15 amino acids. Germline V lookup: CDR1 SEHNR, CDR2 FQNEAQ (reference sequence). V gave up 3 bases and J gave up 4 bases; unmatched junction bases: 4. CDR3 residues: CASSFSGTGGETQYF. The DNA for the CDR3 is TGTGCCAGCAGCTTCTCAGGGACAGGGGGAGAGACCCAGTACTTC. Supplemented by reference TRBV7-9 and TRBJ2-5, the full variable domain reads DTGVSQNPRHKITKRGQNVTFRCDPISEHNRLYWYRQTLGQGPEFLTYFQNEAQLEKSRLLSDRFSAERPKGSFSTLEIQRTEQGDSAMYLCASSFSGTGGETQYFGPGTRLLVL.

The genes are TRBV2 and TRBJ1-1, with 9 bases identical to TRBD1. Germline assignment: CDR1 SNHLY and CDR2 FYNNEI. With 5 bases clipped from V and 12 bases from J, the junction kept 10 bases outside the gene matches. The CDR3 contains 13 residues. Written as DNA, the CDR3 is TGTGCCAGCAGTACCTTAATGGGACAGGGAACTTTCTTT. It specifies CASSTLMGQGTFF.

In its sample, this clone was seen a few times. This rearrangement joins TRBV14 to TRBJ1-1; D not resolved. The germline gives CDR1 SGHDN, CDR2 FVKESK. The CDR3 loop spans 12 amino acids. The V end lost 0 bases, the J end lost 8 bases, and 7 bases lay between the germline ends. For the CDR3, the DNA is TGTGCCAGCAGCCAAGAGAACCCAGAAGCTTTCTTT. This gives the protein CASSQENPEAFF.

The V gene is TRBV9, the J gene TRBJ2-5; the D call may be TRBD1 or TRBD2 (6 bases each). The CDR3 is 16 residues long. The germline V gene encodes CDR1 SGDLS and CDR2 YYNGEE. V was cut by 5 bases and J by 1 base, with 18 bases left in between. DNA of the CDR3: TGTGCCAGCAGTGGATGGGGGGCACCACTCCAAGAGACCCAGTACTTC. It encodes CASSGWGAPLQETQYF.

The V and J genes are TRBV2 and TRBJ1-4, with D possibly being TRBD1 (6 bases). V lost 4 bases, J lost 8 bases, and 14 bases lay in between. CDR3 size: 14 residues. Germline CDR1 is SNHLY and CDR2 is FYNNEI. CDR3 loop: CASSGGGAREKLFF. The CDR3 DNA is TGTGCCAGCAGTGGTGGGGGGGCGAGAGAAAAACTGTTTTTT. Filled out from reference TRBV2 and TRBJ1-4, the complete variable domain reads EPEVTQTPSHQVTQMGQEVILRCVPISNHLYFYWYRQILGQKVEFLVSFYNNEISEKSEIFDDQFSVERPDGSNFTLKIRSTKLEDSAMYFCASSGGGAREKLFFGSGTQLSVL.

This chain joins TRBV15 and TRBJ1-5, with D possibly matching TRBD1 (5 bases). The germline CDR1 and CDR2 sequences are LNHNV and YYDKDF (reference sequence). Trimming removed 8 bases at V and 2 bases at J, with 13 bases between. CDR3 length: 14 residues. The CDR3 sequence: CATGMEGGNQPQHF. The CDR3, as DNA: TGTGCCACCGGGATGGAAGGGGGCAATCAGCCCCAGCATTTT.

The V gene is TRBV29-1, the J gene TRBJ2-3; D perhaps matches TRBD2 (7 bases). The CDR3 is 14 residues long. Germline V gene data show CDR1 as SQVTM and CDR2 as ANQGSEA. Trimming removed 1 base at V and 1 base at J, with 9 bases between. CDR3 coding DNA: TGCAGCGTTGAAGGCGGGGGCGGCACAGATACGCAGTATTTT. Its protein is CSVEGGGGTDTQYF.

The chain combines TRBV2 with TRBJ2-5; 7 positions agree with TRBD2. Germline CDR1 is SNHLY and CDR2 is FYNNEI. With V trimmed by 5 bases and J by 2 bases, 8 bases remained unmatched. The CDR3 sequence is 15 residues long. DNA of the CDR3: TGTGCCAGCAGTCTACAGCGGGGCTATCAAGAGACCCAGTACTTC. This translates into CASSLQRGYQETQYF.

This CDR3 reads CASSNKGTSGPLDGELFF. The DNA for the CDR3 is TGTGCCAGTAGTAACAAGGGGACTAGCGGGCCTTTGGACGGGGAGCTGTTTTTT. The chain carries TRBV19 and TRBJ2-2; 12 positions agree with TRBD2. Germline assignment: CDR1 LNHDA and CDR2 SQIVND (reference sequence). With V trimmed by 4 bases and J by 7 bases, 13 bases remained unmatched. The CDR3 is made up of 18 amino acids. The full variable domain, its missing parts supplied by reference TRBV19 and TRBJ2-2, is DGGITQSPKYLFRKEGQNVTLSCEQNLNHDAMYWYRQDPGQGLRLIYYSQIVNDFQKGDIAEGYSVSREKKESFPLTVTSAQKNPTAFYLCASSNKGTSGPLDGELFFGEGSRLTVL.

V gene TRBV5-1 combines with J gene TRBJ1-4; 11 positions match TRBD1. V trimming: 5 bases; J trimming: 7 bases; junction bases outside the gene matches: 4. CDR1 is SGHRS, CDR2 YFSETQ, per germline. The CDR3 covers 14 residues. CDR3 DNA: TGCGCCAGCAGGGGGACAGGGGGAATTGAAAAACTGTTTTTT. This translates into CASRGTGGIEKLFF.